This T cell receptor (beta chain) was identified during a study of T cell responses to AZD1222 COVID-19 vaccine. General study points: Dominant at 160-218 and 743-854, vaccine-associated CD4 TCRs also spanned spike.

Produced via immunoSEQ multiplex PCR; TCRdb's table is partial and in-frame only. Among about 120,000 clones, roughly 90% were seen once, and the ten largest hold 11% to 15%. The CDR3 sequence is 16 residues long. The ends were cut back, 6 bases at V and 7 bases at J, with 19 bases in the middle. CDR1 is MDHEN, CDR2 SYDVKM, per germline. On this clone itself: Its specificity is unknown.

Sequenced material: peripheral blood, taken on day 0 of AZD1222 vaccination. This clonotype was obtained from an adult in good health. This chain connects TRBV28 to TRBJ1-6; no clear D gene. The CDR3 here is CASSHLLRGKNSPLHF. CDR3 in DNA: TGTGCCAGCAGCCACCTCTTACGGGGTAAGAATTCACCCCTCCACTTT.